The present T cell receptor beta chain was sequenced within a study of blood T cell repertoires in COVID-19 (dated by TCRdb to the early 2020s). Looking at the study overall: Samples from collaborators originated in the United States, Italy and Spain and spanned both the acute and convalescent phases of COVID-19. The prospective study material was composed of cDNA or gDNA derived from T cells, B-cell-depleted T cells, or PBMCs. Subjects who had been exposed to COVID-19, were actively infected with it, or had recovered from it provided the deeply sampled blood TCRbeta repertoires that made up the dataset. The repertoires were released in a freely available public database meant as a resource for research on the immune response to SARS-CoV-2. Samples were obtained from the ongoing ImmuneRACE study (first 160 participants) and from 1,254 subjects provided by 6 global collaborators. Sample metadata almost always included a de-identified subject ID, COVID-19 status, age in years and sex. Where available, HLA class I and class II types were obtained from metadata supplied by the sample provider rather than from assay-based typing. Study-wide conclusions, independent of this receptor: Clinical and demographic metadata were provided uncurated, with the amount varying by source and participant.

The count of this clone is one. Its antigen is currently not known. There are no base qualities to consult, and no much larger clone falls within one base. One collaborating source in Seattle enrolled patients while the patients were actively infected and followed the patients over time throughout the course of disease. Whole blood was collected in K2EDTA tubes by collaborating institutions according to the institutions' own protocols. For TCRbeta analysis, collaborators shipped samples as frozen whole blood, isolated PBMCs, or DNA extracted from either of those sample types. Trimming at the junction amounts to 7 bases on V and 11 bases on J, and the germline ends lie 17 bases apart. The germline V gene sets CDR1 to MDHEN and CDR2 to SYDVKM. Spanning cysteine to phenylalanine, the CDR3 consists of 12 amino acids. Only the CDR3 DNA is retained, 36 bases long and in frame from the first base. TCRbeta CDR3 regions were amplified from genomic DNA by means of the immunoSEQ Assay, a bias-controlled multiplex PCR. The study's processing was this. The number of nucleated cells in each sample was estimated from the amplification of reference gene primers within the assay. To quantify the absolute abundance of each unique TCRbeta CDR3 rearrangement, sequence reads were collapsed and filtered. For each sample, productive Simpson clonality was calculated as the square root of Simpson's diversity index across productive rearrangements. TCRdb took this table from immuneACCESS and kept in-frame rearrangements with V and J called. Such tables lack part of the clones; where checked against another copy, unresolved V genes explain under half of the gap, and the rest is unexplained. The V and J calls and clone size come from that table; D and trimming were worked out from the DNA. The sample records approximately 250,000 clones, about 88% of which are singletons. The top ten constitute over 5% of the sample.

The V gene is TRBV28 and the J gene is TRBJ1-1; TRBD1 is possibly the D segment (6 matching bases). Sequencing was done on a sample of peripheral blood. The clonotype was recovered from a woman aged 60-75 years with COVID-19, enrolled during active disease. The sequence in DNA is TGTGCCAGCACCGCGTCCAATAGGGGGGCTTTCTTT. Translation gives CASTASNRGAFF. Reference TRBV28 and TRBJ1-1 genes cover what lies past the CDR3, so the full variable domain is DVKVTQSSRYLVKRTGEKVFLECVQDMDHENMFWYRQDPGLGLRLIYFSYDVKMKEKGDIPEGYSVSREKKERFSLILESASTNQTSMYLCASTASNRGAFFGQGTRLTVV.